Sequencing of this TCR beta chain was carried out in a study of a mutant IDH1 vaccine in newly diagnosed glioma. Profiled with immunoSEQ multiplex PCR; TCRdb holds only in-frame clones, not every one. The data show about 30,000 clones, around 85% seen once. Stated time point: week 5, during vaccination. Each vaccine dose was 300 ug of mutant IDH1 20-mer peptide, with topical imiquimod. The astrocytomas were IDH1-mutant, ATRX-negative, and WHO grade 3 or 4. V was shortened by 0 bases and J by 6 bases, with 10 bases between the two germline ends. This CDR3 has 14 residues. Germline V gives CDR1 SGHDT, CDR2 YYEEEE. Concerning this clone itself: Its antigen is as yet unknown.

Here the sequenced sample was PBMCs, taken from a glioma patient whose treatment included an IDH1 peptide vaccine. The rearrangement joins TRBV5-6 to TRBJ1-5; maybe TRBD1 (5 bases). The receptor's source is a man aged 30 to 39 with glioma. The CDR3, as DNA: TGTGCCAGCAGCTTGGCGGGGGGTGGTCAGCCCCAGCATTTT. This sequence encodes CASSLAGGGQPQHF.